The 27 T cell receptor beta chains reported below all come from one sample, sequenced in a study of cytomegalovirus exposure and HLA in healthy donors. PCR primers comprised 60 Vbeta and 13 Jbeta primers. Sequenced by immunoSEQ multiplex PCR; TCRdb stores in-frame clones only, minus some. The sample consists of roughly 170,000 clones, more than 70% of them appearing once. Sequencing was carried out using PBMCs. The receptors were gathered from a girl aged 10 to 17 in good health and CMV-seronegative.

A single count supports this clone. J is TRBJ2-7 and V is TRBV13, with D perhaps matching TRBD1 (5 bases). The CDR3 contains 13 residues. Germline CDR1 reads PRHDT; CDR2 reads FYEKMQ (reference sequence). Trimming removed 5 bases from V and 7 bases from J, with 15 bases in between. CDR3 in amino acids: CASSRREVGEQYF. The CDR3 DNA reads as TGTGCCAGCAGCCGCAGGGAAGTCGGGGAGCAGTACTTC.

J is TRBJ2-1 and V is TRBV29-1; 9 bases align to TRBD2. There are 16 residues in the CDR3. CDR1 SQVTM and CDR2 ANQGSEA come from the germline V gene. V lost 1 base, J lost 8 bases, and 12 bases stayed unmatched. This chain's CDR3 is CSVEVAGGEWNHEQFF. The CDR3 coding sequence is TGCAGCGTTGAAGTGGCGGGGGGGGAGTGGAACCATGAGCAGTTCTTC.

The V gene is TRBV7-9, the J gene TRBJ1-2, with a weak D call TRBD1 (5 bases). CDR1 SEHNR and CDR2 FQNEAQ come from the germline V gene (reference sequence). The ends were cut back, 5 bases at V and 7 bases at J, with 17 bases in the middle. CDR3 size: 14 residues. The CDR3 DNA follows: TGTGCCAGCAGCCTAACGGAGGGGTCTCTTGGCTACACCTTC. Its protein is CASSLTEGSLGYTF.

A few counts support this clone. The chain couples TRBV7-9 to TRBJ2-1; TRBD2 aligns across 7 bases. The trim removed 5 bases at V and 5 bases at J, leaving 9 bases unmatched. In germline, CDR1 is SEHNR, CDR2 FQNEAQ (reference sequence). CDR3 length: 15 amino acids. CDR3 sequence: CASSPRDYSDNEQFF. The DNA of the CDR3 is TGTGCCAGCAGCCCCCGGGACTATTCTGACAATGAGCAGTTCTTC.

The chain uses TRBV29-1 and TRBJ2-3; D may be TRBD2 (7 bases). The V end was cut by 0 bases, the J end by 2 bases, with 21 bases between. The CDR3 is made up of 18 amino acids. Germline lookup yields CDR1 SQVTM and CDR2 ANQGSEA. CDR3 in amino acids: CSVEDPRLRRGPTDTQYF. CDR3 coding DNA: TGCAGCGTTGAAGATCCCCGGCTAAGGCGGGGGCCCACAGATACGCAGTATTTT.

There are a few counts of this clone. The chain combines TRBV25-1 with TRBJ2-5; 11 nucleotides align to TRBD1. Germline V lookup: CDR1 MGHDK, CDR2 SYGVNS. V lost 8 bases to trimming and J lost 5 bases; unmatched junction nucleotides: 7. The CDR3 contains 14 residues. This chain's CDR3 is CASSGQGGRETQYF. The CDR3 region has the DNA TGTGCCAGCTCGGGACAGGGGGGCAGGGAGACCCAGTACTTC.

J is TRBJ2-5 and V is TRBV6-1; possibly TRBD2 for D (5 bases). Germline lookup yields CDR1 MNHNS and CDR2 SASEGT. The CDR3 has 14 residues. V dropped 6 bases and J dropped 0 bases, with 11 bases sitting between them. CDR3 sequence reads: CASRGWEYQETQYF. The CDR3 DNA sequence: TGTGCCAGCAGGGGATGGGAGTACCAAGAGACCCAGTACTTC.

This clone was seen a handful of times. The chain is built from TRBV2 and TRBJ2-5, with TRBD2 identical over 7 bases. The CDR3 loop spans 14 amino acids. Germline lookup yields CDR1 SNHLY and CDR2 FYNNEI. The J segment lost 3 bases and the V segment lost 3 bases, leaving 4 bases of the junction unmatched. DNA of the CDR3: TGTGCCAGCAGTGAGCCGGGGGGTAAAGAGACCCAGTACTTC. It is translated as CASSEPGGKETQYF.

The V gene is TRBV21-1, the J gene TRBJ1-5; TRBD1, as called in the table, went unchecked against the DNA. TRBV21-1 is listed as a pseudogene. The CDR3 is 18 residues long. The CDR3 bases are TGTGCCAGTCCACAAAGGCGGGACAGATACAATAGCAATCAGCCCCAGCATTTT. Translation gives CASPQRRDRYNSNQPQHF.

As DNA, the CDR3 is TGTGCCAGCAGTGAAGTAGCGGGGGGGTGGGGAGAGACCCAGTACTTC. It translates to CASSEVAGGWGETQYF. The chain uses TRBV6-1 and TRBJ2-5, with 11 bases identical to TRBD2. Germline CDR1 MNHNS, CDR2 SASEGT. The CDR3 loop spans 16 amino acids. Losses at the gene ends were 1 base for V and 4 bases for J; bases not matched to a gene: 5.

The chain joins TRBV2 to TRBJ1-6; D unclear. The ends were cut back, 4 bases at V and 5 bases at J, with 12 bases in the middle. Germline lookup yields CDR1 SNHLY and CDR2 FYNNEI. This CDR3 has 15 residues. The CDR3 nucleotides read TGTGCCAGCAGTGCTCTCACAGCCGATAATTCACCCCTCCACTTT. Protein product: CASSALTADNSPLHF.

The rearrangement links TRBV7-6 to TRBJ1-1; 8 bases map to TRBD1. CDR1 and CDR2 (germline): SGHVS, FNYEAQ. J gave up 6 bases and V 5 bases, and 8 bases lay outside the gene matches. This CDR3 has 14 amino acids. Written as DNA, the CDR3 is TGTGCCAGCAGCCCGGGGACAGGAGGAGCTGAAGCTTTCTTT. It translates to CASSPGTGGAEAFF.

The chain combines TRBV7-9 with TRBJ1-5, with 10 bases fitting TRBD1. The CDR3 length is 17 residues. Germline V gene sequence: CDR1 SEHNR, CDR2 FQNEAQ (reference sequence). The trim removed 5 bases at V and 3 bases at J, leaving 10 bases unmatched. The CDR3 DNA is TGTGCCAGCAGCATGTCGACAGGGGGCTTGATCAATCAGCCCCAGCATTTT. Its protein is CASSMSTGGLINQPQHF.

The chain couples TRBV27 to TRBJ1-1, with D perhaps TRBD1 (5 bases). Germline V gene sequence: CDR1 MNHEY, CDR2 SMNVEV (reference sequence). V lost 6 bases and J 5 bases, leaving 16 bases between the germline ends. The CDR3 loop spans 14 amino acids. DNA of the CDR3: TGTGCCAGCAGATCCTTACAGGTTCAGACTGAAGCTTTCTTT. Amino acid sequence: CASRSLQVQTEAFF.

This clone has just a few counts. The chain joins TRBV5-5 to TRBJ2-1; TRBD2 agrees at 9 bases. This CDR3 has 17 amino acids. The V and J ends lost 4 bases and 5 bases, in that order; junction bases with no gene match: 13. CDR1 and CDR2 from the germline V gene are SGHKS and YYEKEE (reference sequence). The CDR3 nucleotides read TGTGCCAGCAGCAGGGCGTGGCGGGCGGGGGGGGACAATGAGCAGTTCTTC. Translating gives CASSRAWRAGGDNEQFF.

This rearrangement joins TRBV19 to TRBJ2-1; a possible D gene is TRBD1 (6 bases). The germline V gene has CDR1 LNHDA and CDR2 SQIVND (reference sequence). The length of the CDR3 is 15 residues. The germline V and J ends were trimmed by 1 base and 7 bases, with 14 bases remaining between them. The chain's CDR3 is CASSIGVWGQNEQFF. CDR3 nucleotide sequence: TGTGCCAGTAGTATAGGGGTATGGGGGCAGAATGAGCAGTTCTTC. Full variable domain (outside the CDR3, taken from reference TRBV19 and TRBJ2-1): DGGITQSPKYLFRKEGQNVTLSCEQNLNHDAMYWYRQDPGQGLRLIYYSQIVNDFQKGDIAEGYSVSREKKESFPLTVTSAQKNPTAFYLCASSIGVWGQNEQFFGPGTRLTVL.

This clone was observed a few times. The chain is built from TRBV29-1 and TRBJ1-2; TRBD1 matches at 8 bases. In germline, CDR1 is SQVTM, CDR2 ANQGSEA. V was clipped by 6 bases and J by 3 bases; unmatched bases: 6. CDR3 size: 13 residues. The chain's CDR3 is CSVSGGPYYGYTF. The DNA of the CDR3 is TGCAGCGTCTCAGGGGGCCCATACTATGGCTACACCTTC.

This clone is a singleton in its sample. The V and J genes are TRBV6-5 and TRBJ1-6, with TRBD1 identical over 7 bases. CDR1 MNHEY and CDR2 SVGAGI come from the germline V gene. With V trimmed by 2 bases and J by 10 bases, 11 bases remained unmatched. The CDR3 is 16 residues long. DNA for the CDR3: TGTGCCAGCAGTTACCAGGACAGGCGCAGGTTATCACCCCTCCACTTT. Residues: CASSYQDRRRLSPLHF.

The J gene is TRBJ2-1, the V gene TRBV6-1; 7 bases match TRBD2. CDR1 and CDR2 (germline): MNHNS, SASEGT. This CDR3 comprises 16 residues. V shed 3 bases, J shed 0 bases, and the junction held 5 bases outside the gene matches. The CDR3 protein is CASSEGGVSSYNEQFF. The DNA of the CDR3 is TGTGCCAGCAGTGAGGGGGGGGTCAGCTCCTACAATGAGCAGTTCTTC.

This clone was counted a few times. CDR3 nucleotides: TGTGCCAGCAGTGAAGAAGGCAGGACAGATACGCAGTATTTT. Amino acid sequence: CASSEEGRTDTQYF. The chain carries TRBV6-1 and TRBJ2-3; D not certain. The CDR3 length is 14 residues. The V and J ends lost 1 base and 3 bases respectively, with 8 bases between them. Germline V gene data show CDR1 as MNHNS and CDR2 as SASEGT.

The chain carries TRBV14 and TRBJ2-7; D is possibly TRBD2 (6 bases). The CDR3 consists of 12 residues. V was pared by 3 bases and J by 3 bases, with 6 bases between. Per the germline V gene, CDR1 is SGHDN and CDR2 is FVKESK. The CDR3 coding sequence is TGTGCCAGCAGCCAGGGGGGCTACGAGCAGTACTTC. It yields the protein CASSQGGYEQYF.

The DNA for the CDR3 is TGTGCCAGCAGCCGGACAAATACTAATGAAAAACTGTTTTTT. It is translated as CASSRTNTNEKLFF. The chain carries TRBV7-9 and TRBJ1-4; weak D call: TRBD1 (5 bases). Germline lookup yields CDR1 SEHNR and CDR2 FQNEAQ (reference sequence). Trimming took off 5 bases at V and 2 bases at J, with 9 bases between the two ends. The CDR3 extends over 14 amino acids.

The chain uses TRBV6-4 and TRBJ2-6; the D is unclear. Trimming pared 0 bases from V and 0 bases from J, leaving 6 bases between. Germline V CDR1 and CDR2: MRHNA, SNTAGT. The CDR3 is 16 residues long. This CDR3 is CASSDSTNSGANVLTF. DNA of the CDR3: TGTGCCAGCAGTGACTCGACAAACTCTGGGGCCAACGTCCTGACTTTC.

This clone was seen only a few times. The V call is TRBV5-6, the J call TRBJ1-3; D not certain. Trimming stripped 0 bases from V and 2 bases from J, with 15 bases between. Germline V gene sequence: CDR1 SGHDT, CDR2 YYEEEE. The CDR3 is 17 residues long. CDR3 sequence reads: CASSLGAKPSPGNTIYF. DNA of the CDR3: TGTGCCAGCAGCTTGGGGGCGAAGCCCTCCCCTGGAAACACCATATATTTT.

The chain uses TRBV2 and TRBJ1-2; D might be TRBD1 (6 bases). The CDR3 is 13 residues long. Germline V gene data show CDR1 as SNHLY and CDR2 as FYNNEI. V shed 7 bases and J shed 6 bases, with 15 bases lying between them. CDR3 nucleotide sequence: TGTGCCAGCACCCAAAACAGGGTGGATGGCTACACCTTC. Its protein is CASTQNRVDGYTF.

The CDR3 reads CASSNTQGAATNEKLFF. The CDR3 DNA reads TGTGCCAGCAGTAATACTCAGGGGGCCGCAACTAATGAAAAACTGTTTTTT. The chain couples TRBV28 to TRBJ1-4; 8 bases are shared with TRBD1. This CDR3 spans 17 amino acids. The trim removed 5 bases at V and 0 bases at J, leaving 8 bases unmatched. Germline-derived CDR1 and CDR2 are MDHEN and SYDVKM.

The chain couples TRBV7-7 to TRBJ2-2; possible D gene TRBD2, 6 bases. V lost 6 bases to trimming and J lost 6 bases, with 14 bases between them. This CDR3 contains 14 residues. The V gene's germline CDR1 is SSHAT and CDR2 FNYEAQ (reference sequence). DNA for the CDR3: TGTGCCAGCAGTCCTCCTAGCGACCCCGGGGAGCTGTTTTTT. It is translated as CASSPPSDPGELFF.